Detailed here is one TCR beta chain. Original processing notes: Amplification with reference gene primers provided the estimates of nucleated cell counts. Libraries were prepared by immunoSEQ multiplex PCR; TCRdb keeps only in-frame clonotypes and omits some of them. The DNA was the basis for D and trimming; V, J and clone size are from that table. The repertoire holds 130,000 or so clones, with approximately 87% as singletons. The data originate from a study of blood T cell repertoires in COVID-19. In the study overall: Some COVID-19 samples were acute and others convalescent; all came from the United States, Italy and Spain.

V gave up 7 bases and J gave up 5 bases, with 15 bases separating them. Looked up from germline, CDR1 is MDHEN and CDR2 is SYDVKM. This CDR3 contains 13 residues. The sample taken for sequencing was peripheral blood. This receptor was obtained from a man aged 55 to 70 with acute or convalescent COVID-19. This chain links TRBV28 with TRBJ2-7; D is possibly TRBD1 (6 bases). The CDR3 here is CASMGRGINEQYF. In nucleotides, the CDR3 is TGTGCCAGCATGGGCAGGGGCATCAACGAGCAGTACTTC.